Each of the 23 T cell receptor beta chains below was sequenced from the same sample in a study of blood T cell repertoires in COVID-19. Some clones are missing from TCRdb's copy, which holds only in-frame ones; the method was immunoSEQ multiplex PCR. The table includes some 530,000 clones, around 85% detected once. Sequenced input: peripheral blood. Every receptor here comes from a human donor in a cohort sampled during active COVID-19.

The chain uses TRBV11-2 and TRBJ1-6; 8 nucleotides agree with TRBD1. Germline CDR1 is SGHAT and CDR2 is FQNNGV. This CDR3 is built from 17 residues. V dropped 5 bases and J dropped 0; count of bases not matched to a gene: 6. CDR3 nucleotides: TGTGCCAGCAGCAGAACAGGGGGAAGCTCCTATAATTCACCCCTCCACTTT. This gives the protein CASSRTGGSSYNSPLHF.

This chain connects TRBV27 to TRBJ1-5, with no clear D. This CDR3 is 18 amino acids long. Between the trimmed V and J ends, which lost 1 base and 0 bases, there was a span of 16 bases. Germline-derived CDR1 and CDR2 are MNHEY and SMNVEV (reference sequence). CDR3 sequence reads: CASSLYGGRLYSNQPQHF. In nucleotides, the CDR3 is TGTGCCAGCAGTTTATATGGAGGCAGACTCTATAGCAATCAGCCCCAGCATTTT.

The gene calls are TRBV5-1 and TRBJ1-2; D is perhaps TRBD1 (6 bases). In germline, CDR1 is SGHRS, CDR2 YFSETQ. The CDR3 is 16 amino acids. V shed 0 bases and J shed 0 bases, with 12 bases lying between them. The CDR3 region has the DNA TGCGCCAGCAGCTTGGGGGACACCGAATCTAACTATGGCTACACCTTC. As protein: CASSLGDTESNYGYTF.

The CDR3 DNA is TGTGCCAGCGGGAGACAAGAGACCCAGTACTTC. Amino acids: CASGRQETQYF. The chain uses TRBV6-5 and TRBJ2-5; D is possibly TRBD2 (5 bases). V lost 8 bases and J lost 2, with 6 bases in between. This CDR3 has 11 amino acids. Per germline, CDR1 MNHEY and CDR2 SVGAGI.

A few counts support this clone. CDR3: CASSLSQNTEAFF. The CDR3 coding sequence is TGTGCCAGCAGCTTATCCCAGAACACTGAAGCTTTCTTT. The chain uses TRBV7-3 and TRBJ1-1, with D unresolved. Germline V gives CDR1 SGHTA, CDR2 FQGTGA. This CDR3 contains 13 residues. The germline V and J ends were trimmed by 2 bases and 1 base, with 5 bases remaining between them. Variable domain in full (rest from reference TRBV7-3 and TRBJ1-1): GAGVSQTPSNKVTEKGKYVELRCDPISGHTALYWYRQSLGQGPEFLIYFQGTGAADDSGLPNDRFFAVRPEGSVSTLKIQRTERGDSAVYLCASSLSQNTEAFFGQGTRLTVV.

The chain links TRBV30 to TRBJ2-1; 11 bases map to TRBD2. Trimming at V came to 7 bases and at J to 0 bases, leaving 5 bases not matched to a gene. CDR1 is GTSNPN and CDR2 is SVGIG in the germline V gene (reference sequence). The CDR3 has 15 residues. CDR3 sequence (DNA): TGTGCCTTCCGACTAGCGGGGATCTCCTACAATGAGCAGTTCTTC. As protein: CAFRLAGISYNEQFF.

The chain links TRBV5-5 to TRBJ2-1; weak D call: TRBD1 (6 bases). The germline CDR1 and CDR2 sequences are SGHKS and YYEKEE (reference sequence). The length of the CDR3 is 14 residues. V was pared by 7 bases and J by 13 bases, with 24 bases between. The CDR3 reads CASHLETDSLKQFF. The CDR3 DNA is TGTGCCAGCCACTTGGAGACGGACAGTCTTAAACAGTTCTTC.

The J gene is TRBJ1-3, the V gene TRBV11-2; D gene unclear. V was shortened by 5 bases and J by 0 bases, with 14 bases between the two germline ends. CDR1 and CDR2 from the germline V gene are SGHAT and FQNNGV. The CDR3 is 16 amino acids. The CDR3 nucleotides are TGTGCCAGCAGCGCCTCCGGGATCAACTCTGGAAACACCATATATTTT. Its protein product is CASSASGINSGNTIYF.

The CDR3 DNA reads TGTGCCAGCAGCTTGAGACAGCTCTATGGCTACACCTTC. This translates into CASSLRQLYGYTF. V gene TRBV5-6 combines with J gene TRBJ1-2, with D maybe TRBD1 (5 bases). This CDR3 has 13 amino acids. With 1 base removed from V and 4 bases from J, the gap between germline ends came to 8 bases. The germline gives CDR1 SGHDT, CDR2 YYEEEE.

This chain uses TRBV5-6 with TRBJ2-7; 13 positions match TRBD2. CDR3 length equals 16 residues. Germline trimming cut 3 bases from V and 4 bases from J; bases unmatched to any gene: 7. Germline values: CDR1 SGHDT, CDR2 YYEEEE. CDR3 loop: CASSSSRTSGGYEQYF. Written as DNA, the CDR3 is TGTGCCAGCAGCTCATCTAGGACTAGCGGGGGATACGAGCAGTACTTC.

J is TRBJ2-7 and V is TRBV3-1 (or the pseudogene TRBV3-2); possible D gene TRBD1, 6 bases. The CDR3 extends over 15 amino acids. The V end lost 1 base, the J end lost 1 base, and 11 bases lay between the germline ends. Germline loops: CDR1 LGHDT, CDR2 YNNKEL (reference sequence). CDR3 sequence (DNA): TGTGCCAGCAGCCAAGTTACAGGACAGTCCTACGAGCAGTACTTC. Its translation is CASSQVTGQSYEQYF.

The V call is TRBV6-1, the J call TRBJ2-2; D might be TRBD2 (5 bases). CDR1 and CDR2 from the germline V gene are MNHNS and SASEGT. Trimming cost V 4 bases and J 3 bases, with 18 bases left between them. CDR3 size: 17 residues. The CDR3 coding sequence is TGTGCCAGCAGTGTCTCTCTAGCTAAGGTTGACACCGGGGAGCTGTTTTTT. It yields the protein CASSVSLAKVDTGELFF.

The chain combines TRBV28 with TRBJ1-1; D gene ambiguous. Germline values: CDR1 MDHEN, CDR2 SYDVKM. The CDR3 runs 14 residues. Deletions cut 2 bases from V and 1 base from J, with 8 bases between. CDR3 in amino acids: CASSLGGSNTEAFF. In DNA form, the CDR3 reads TGTGCCAGCAGTTTAGGCGGGTCGAACACTGAAGCTTTCTTT.

This chain joins TRBV3-1 (or the pseudogene TRBV3-2) and TRBJ1-1, with D possibly being TRBD1 (5 bases). The CDR3 runs to 14 residues. With 4 bases removed from V and 1 base from J, the gap between germline ends came to 10 bases. Germline V lookup: CDR1 LGHDT, CDR2 YNNKEL (reference sequence). In nucleotides, the CDR3 is TGTGCCAGCAGCCGGCCAGGGAAGAACACTGAAGCTTTCTTT. Protein product: CASSRPGKNTEAFF.

The chain has TRBV6-5 and TRBJ1-4; TRBD1 aligns across 7 bases. This CDR3 comprises 14 residues. Germline CDR1 reads MNHEY; CDR2 reads SVGAGI. The ends lost 4 bases at V and 3 bases at J; junction bases unmatched: 2. DNA of the CDR3: TGTGCCAGCAGTTCAGGGGGATCTAATGAAAAACTGTTTTTT. Translation gives CASSSGGSNEKLFF.

The genes are TRBV11-1 and TRBJ1-1, with no clear D. The CDR3 runs to 15 residues. V was trimmed by 5 bases and J by 5 bases, leaving 18 bases between them. Germline V gene data show CDR1 as SGHAT and CDR2 as FQDESV (reference sequence). CDR3 DNA sequence: TGTGCCAGCAGCCGTAGGCGGGGATTGGGAACTGAAGCTTTCTTT. Its translation is CASSRRRGLGTEAFF.

This chain links TRBV28 with TRBJ1-5, with TRBD1 matching over 9 bases. J was trimmed by 7 bases and V by 6 bases; bases with no gene match: 4. The germline V gene encodes CDR1 MDHEN and CDR2 SYDVKM. CDR3 size: 13 residues. The CDR3 protein is CASRTGGLQPQHF. CDR3 nucleotides: TGTGCCAGCAGGACAGGGGGTCTACAGCCCCAGCATTTT.

This chain links TRBV6-5 with TRBJ2-7; D unresolved. This CDR3 contains 14 residues. The V gene's germline CDR1 is MNHEY and CDR2 SVGAGI. V was trimmed by 0 bases and J by 6 bases, leaving 12 bases between them. This CDR3 reads CASSYSKRTGEQYF. The CDR3 DNA reads as TGTGCCAGCAGTTACTCGAAACGTACGGGCGAGCAGTACTTC.

The chain combines TRBV5-1 with TRBJ1-1; D gene unclear. Per the germline V gene, CDR1 is SGHRS and CDR2 is YFSETQ. V lost 2 bases and J 1 base, leaving 9 bases between the germline ends. This CDR3 contains 14 residues. CDR3 sequence reads: CASSFGDGNTEAFF. The CDR3 coding sequence is TGCGCCAGCAGCTTCGGGGATGGGAACACTGAAGCTTTCTTT. Together with reference TRBV5-1 and TRBJ1-1, the CDR3 gives the full variable domain: KAGVTQTPRYLIKTRGQQVTLSCSPISGHRSVSWYQQTPGQGLQFLFEYFSETQRNKGNFPGRFSGRQFSNSRSEMNVSTLELGDSALYLCASSFGDGNTEAFFGQGTRLTVV.

V usage is TRBV4-2 and J usage is TRBJ2-7; 10 bases align to TRBD2. Trimming removed 4 bases from V and 4 bases from J; junction bases left unmatched: 10. The CDR3 length is 16 residues. Germline CDR1 and CDR2: LGHNA and YNFKEQ. CDR3 DNA sequence: TGTGCCAGCAGCCCTGAGGGGAGCGGGAGGGCTTACGAGCAGTACTTC. It codes for CASSPEGSGRAYEQYF.

V is TRBV5-1 and J is TRBJ2-3; TRBD2 matches 10 bases. The germline gives CDR1 SGHRS, CDR2 YFSETQ. V lost 6 bases, J lost 2 bases, and 9 bases stayed unmatched. CDR3 length: 16 amino acids. The CDR3 is CASTPGLARPTDTQYF. The CDR3 nucleotides are TGCGCCAGCACCCCGGGACTAGCGCGACCCACAGATACGCAGTATTTT.

The V and J genes are TRBV29-1 and TRBJ2-2; 8 nucleotides line up with TRBD1. Germline CDR1 and CDR2: SQVTM and ANQGSEA. V gave up 2 bases and J gave up 2 bases; unmatched junction bases: 4. The CDR3 totals 15 residues. The CDR3 sequence is CSVEQGAHNTGELFF. CDR3 sequence (DNA): TGCAGCGTTGAACAGGGGGCGCACAACACCGGGGAGCTGTTTTTT.

V is TRBV7-2 and J is TRBJ2-2; 7 bases fit TRBD1. With V trimmed by 3 bases and J by 5 bases, 3 bases remained unmatched. The CDR3 loop spans 14 amino acids. Germline values: CDR1 SGHTA, CDR2 FQGNSA. DNA of the CDR3: TGTGCCAGCAGCTTGGGCAGGGGGACCGGGGAGCTGTTTTTT. Translating it yields CASSLGRGTGELFF.